The next 27 T cell receptor beta chains were all read from a single sample in a study of cytomegalovirus exposure and HLA in healthy donors. The PCR had 60 Vbeta and 13 Jbeta primers. The assay was immunoSEQ multiplex PCR, and TCRdb's table has in-frame clones only and misses some. The sample shows some 190,000 clones, around 80% of them seen only once. Source material: PBMCs. Receptors originate from a woman in her 30s in good health and CMV-seropositive.

This clone has a single count. The chain uses TRBV18 and TRBJ1-1; D ambiguous. CDR3 length: 15 residues. The V end was cut by 2 bases, the J end by 0 bases, with 10 bases between. CDR1 KGHSH and CDR2 LQKENI come from the germline V gene. The CDR3 sequence is CASSPNDAVNTEAFF. The CDR3 nucleotides are TGTGCCAGCTCACCAAACGACGCGGTGAACACTGAAGCTTTCTTT.

The rearrangement joins TRBV4-3 to TRBJ2-7; 13 bases agree with TRBD2. V lost 6 bases to trimming and J lost 0 bases; unmatched junction nucleotides: 11. CDR3 length equals 18 residues. The germline gives CDR1 LGHNA, CDR2 YSLEER. This CDR3 is CASSPGLAGEFSSYEQYF. The CDR3 DNA reads TGCGCCAGCAGTCCTGGACTAGCGGGAGAATTCAGCTCCTACGAGCAGTACTTC.

V gene TRBV9 combines with J gene TRBJ2-5, with D tentatively TRBD1 (6 bases). The DNA end is more similar to TRBJ2-7, so the J call may be wrong. Germline loops: CDR1 SGDLS, CDR2 YYNGEE. The CDR3 is 14 amino acids. CDR3 in DNA: TGTGCCAGCAGCGTAGCAGGGGAACTTTACGAGCAGTACTTC. It codes for CASSVAGELYEQYF.

This chain connects TRBV5-4 to TRBJ2-1, with 9 bases matching TRBD2. Trimming took 7 bases from V and 4 from J; bases not matched to a gene: 3. In germline, CDR1 is SGHNT, CDR2 YYREEE (reference sequence). CDR3 length: 13 residues. CDR3 residues: CASGGGVYNEQFF. DNA of the CDR3: TGTGCCAGCGGCGGGGGGGTGTACAATGAGCAGTTCTTC.

This chain uses TRBV7-2 with TRBJ2-2; 8 nucleotides agree with TRBD2. The CDR3 length is 15 residues. After removal of 5 bases from V and 7 bases from J, the junction contained 9 bases not matched to a gene. CDR1 and CDR2 (germline): SGHTA, FQGNSA. As DNA, the CDR3 is TGTGCCAGCAGCCGAGGGGCGGGAGGTAGCGGGGAGCTGTTTTTT. Protein sequence: CASSRGAGGSGELFF.

This chain uses TRBV4-1 with TRBJ2-7; 8 bases match TRBD2. From germline, CDR1 is MGHRA and CDR2 YSYEKL. The CDR3 consists of 14 residues. With V trimmed by 8 bases and J by 6 bases, 12 bases remained unmatched. CDR3 in amino acids: CASGPLAGLREQYF. CDR3 sequence (DNA): TGCGCCAGCGGCCCGTTAGCGGGGCTCCGCGAGCAGTACTTC.

The chain couples TRBV5-1 to TRBJ2-7; 11 nucleotides match TRBD1. From germline, CDR1 is SGHRS and CDR2 YFSETQ. After removal of 1 base from V and 3 bases from J, the junction contained 3 bases not matched to a gene. The CDR3 contains 15 residues. CDR3 in amino acids: CASSLSGQGGYEQYF. In DNA form, the CDR3 reads TGCGCCAGCAGCTTGTCGGGACAGGGGGGCTACGAGCAGTACTTC.

V gene TRBV11-1 combines with J gene TRBJ2-7; unclear D gene. Trimming took 2 bases from V and 0 from J, leaving 11 bases between them. This CDR3 is built from 15 residues. Looked up from germline, CDR1 is SGHAT and CDR2 is FQDESV (reference sequence). Here the CDR3 DNA reads TGTGCCAGCAGCTTATCCAGGTCCCTCTCCTACGAGCAGTACTTC. It specifies CASSLSRSLSYEQYF.

The chain combines TRBV7-8 with TRBJ2-3; D may be TRBD1 (6 bases). The CDR3 extends over 16 amino acids. V was trimmed by 4 bases and J by 2 bases, leaving 16 bases between them. Germline-derived CDR1 and CDR2 are SGHVS and FQNEAQ. The CDR3 DNA sequence: TGTGCCAGCAGCTCCCAGGACAGAGGTTTCACAGATACGCAGTATTTT. This sequence encodes CASSSQDRGFTDTQYF.

The chain combines TRBV19 with TRBJ2-7; 9 bases are a match to TRBD2. V lost 4 bases, J lost 3 bases, and 7 bases stayed unmatched. The CDR3 is 15 amino acids. Germline V CDR1 and CDR2: LNHDA, SQIVND (reference sequence). CDR3 sequence reads: CASSTRLAELYEQYF. The CDR3 DNA is TGTGCCAGTAGTACAAGACTAGCGGAGCTCTACGAGCAGTACTTC.

The CDR3 loop is CASSLAIAGGDQETQYF. For the CDR3, the DNA is TGTGCCAGCAGTTTAGCTATAGCGGGGGGGGACCAAGAGACCCAGTACTTC. The chain is built from TRBV28 and TRBJ2-5; 11 nucleotides agree with TRBD2. CDR1 and CDR2 from the germline V gene are MDHEN and SYDVKM. The ends lost 2 bases at V and 0 bases at J; junction bases unmatched: 5. This CDR3 is 17 amino acids long.

The chain carries TRBV19 and TRBJ1-2; 7 nucleotides align to TRBD1. Trimming at V came to 1 base and at J to 2 bases, leaving 1 base not matched to a gene. The CDR3 loop spans 14 amino acids. Germline V gene sequence: CDR1 LNHDA, CDR2 SQIVND (reference sequence). The CDR3 region has the DNA TGTGCCAGTAGTATAGGGGGACAGAACTATGGCTACACCTTC. Its translation: CASSIGGQNYGYTF.

This rearrangement joins TRBV2 to TRBJ2-4, with TRBD1 as a possible D gene (8 bases). CDR1 and CDR2 from the germline V gene are SNHLY and FYNNEI. The CDR3 is made up of 17 amino acids. The germline V and J ends were trimmed by 4 bases and 7 bases, with 23 bases remaining between them. The CDR3: CASSGGGEQGAWNIQYF. The CDR3 DNA is TGTGCCAGCAGTGGGGGGGGCGAGCAGGGGGCTTGGAACATTCAGTACTTC.

The J gene is TRBJ1-5, the V gene TRBV2, with 7 bases fitting TRBD1. V trimming: 5 bases; J trimming: 3 bases; junction bases outside the gene matches: 4. From germline, CDR1 is SNHLY and CDR2 FYNNEI. CDR3 length equals 14 residues. The CDR3 region has the DNA TGTGCCAGCAGTATCGACAGGGTCAATCAGCCCCAGCATTTT. Translating it yields CASSIDRVNQPQHF. The full variable domain, rest sourced from reference TRBV2 and TRBJ1-5, is EPEVTQTPSHQVTQMGQEVILRCVPISNHLYFYWYRQILGQKVEFLVSFYNNEISEKSEIFDDQFSVERPDGSNFTLKIRSTKLEDSAMYFCASSIDRVNQPQHFGDGTRLSIL.

V and J are TRBV6-5 and TRBJ2-7; possible D gene TRBD2, 5 bases. CDR1 is MNHEY and CDR2 is SVGAGI in the germline V gene. V was cut by 5 bases and J by 3 bases, with 11 bases left in between. The CDR3 runs to 13 residues. CDR3: CASSRRTGYEQYF. CDR3 nucleotide sequence: TGTGCCAGCAGTCGGAGGACGGGCTACGAGCAGTACTTC.

This chain links TRBV7-9 with TRBJ1-2; TRBD1 is a possible D gene (5 bases). V was cut by 4 bases and J by 2 bases, with 17 bases left in between. There are 16 residues in the CDR3. The germline gives CDR1 SEHNR, CDR2 FQNEAQ (reference sequence). CDR3 coding DNA: TGTGCCAGCAGCTACGGAGGGAAGGGGCTAAACTATGGCTACACCTTC. It is translated as CASSYGGKGLNYGYTF.

The rearrangement links TRBV28 to TRBJ1-1; 7 bases align to TRBD1. Germline trimming cut 3 bases from V and 5 bases from J; bases unmatched to any gene: 12. The CDR3 contains 16 residues. Germline lookup yields CDR1 MDHEN and CDR2 SYDVKM. CDR3 sequence reads: CASSFQGQVRGTEAFF. The CDR3 DNA follows: TGTGCCAGCAGTTTCCAAGGACAGGTTCGAGGGACTGAAGCTTTCTTT.

The chain joins TRBV18 to TRBJ1-2, with 7 nucleotides matching TRBD1. Losses at the gene ends were 6 bases for V and 1 base for J; bases not matched to a gene: 5. Germline-derived CDR1 and CDR2 are KGHSH and LQKENI. The CDR3 loop spans 14 amino acids. As DNA, the CDR3 is TGTGCCAGCTCCCCGGGACAGCTTAACTATGGCTACACCTTC. Its protein product is CASSPGQLNYGYTF.

The J gene is TRBJ2-1, the V gene TRBV4-3; 12 bases match TRBD2. Germline V CDR1 and CDR2: LGHNA, YSLEER. J was trimmed by 9 bases and V by 1 base; bases with no gene match: 1. The CDR3 covers 14 residues. This CDR3 reads CASSQGLAGAEQFF. DNA of the CDR3: TGCGCCAGCAGCCAAGGACTAGCGGGAGCTGAGCAGTTCTTC.

The chain uses TRBV6-6 and TRBJ2-2; 7 bases line up with TRBD2. The J segment lost 4 bases and the V segment lost 8 bases, leaving 10 bases of the junction unmatched. Per germline, CDR1 MNHNY and CDR2 SVGAGI (reference sequence). This CDR3 is built from 15 residues. The CDR3 is CASERGGGSTGELFF. CDR3 bases: TGTGCCAGCGAAAGGGGCGGGGGTTCCACCGGGGAGCTGTTTTTT.

The genes are TRBV5-8 and TRBJ2-7; 8 bases are shared with TRBD2. The CDR3 consists of 15 residues. The germline CDR1 and CDR2 sequences are SGHTS and YDEGEE. The V and J ends lost 0 bases and 2 bases, in that order; junction bases with no gene match: 4. The CDR3, as DNA: TGTGCCAGCAGCTTGGAGCGGGGGCCTACCTACGAGCAGTACTTC. The encoded protein is CASSLERGPTYEQYF.

The chain uses TRBV7-9 and TRBJ1-2; D is unresolved. This CDR3 has 14 amino acids. Germline V gives CDR1 SEHNR, CDR2 FQNEAQ (reference sequence). The V end lost 3 bases, the J end lost 6 bases, and 14 bases lay between the germline ends. The CDR3 loop is CASSLRGSKDGYTF. The CDR3 DNA is TGTGCCAGCAGCTTGCGGGGTTCTAAGGATGGCTACACCTTC.

The chain has TRBV7-2 and TRBJ2-2; weak D call: TRBD1 (6 bases). Trimming took 4 bases from V and 7 from J, leaving 16 bases between them. Germline CDR1 SGHTA, CDR2 FQGNSA. This CDR3 contains 15 residues. The CDR3 DNA is TGTGCCAGCAGCTCCAGGGGCGGTACGTTCGGGGAGCTGTTTTTT. It yields the protein CASSSRGGTFGELFF.

The rearrangement uses TRBV30 and TRBJ2-3; TRBD2 matches at 12 bases. V gave up 0 bases and J gave up 14 bases; unmatched junction bases: 9. The CDR3 loop spans 14 amino acids. The germline CDR1 and CDR2 sequences are GTSNPN and SVGIG (reference sequence). Here the CDR3 reads CAWSVSLAGGQRYF. In DNA form, the CDR3 reads TGTGCCTGGAGTGTATCCCTAGCGGGGGGGCAGAGGTATTTT.

For the CDR3, the DNA is TGCGCCAGCCGCGGGCGGGGGCCCACAGATACGCAGTATTTT. This sequence encodes CASRGRGPTDTQYF. V usage is TRBV5-1 and J usage is TRBJ2-3; TRBD2 is a possible D gene (7 bases). The CDR3 runs to 14 residues. Trimming took 7 bases from V and 2 from J, leaving 14 bases between them. Germline loops: CDR1 SGHRS, CDR2 YFSETQ. Looking up the rest from reference TRBV5-1 and TRBJ2-3 gives the full variable domain: KAGVTQTPRYLIKTRGQQVTLSCSPISGHRSVSWYQQTPGQGLQFLFEYFSETQRNKGNFPGRFSGRQFSNSRSEMNVSTLELGDSALYLCASRGRGPTDTQYFGPGTRLTVL.

CDR3 sequence reads: CASSLASMGAYYEQYF. For the CDR3, the DNA is TGCGCCAGCAGCTTGGCTTCTATGGGAGCTTACTACGAGCAGTACTTC. The J gene is TRBJ2-7, the V gene TRBV5-1; TRBD2 might be the D (5 bases). CDR1 SGHRS and CDR2 YFSETQ come from the germline V gene. V lost 0 bases to trimming and J lost 3 bases, with 16 bases between them. This CDR3 has 16 amino acids. Drawing the rest from reference TRBV5-1 and TRBJ2-7, the complete variable domain is KAGVTQTPRYLIKTRGQQVTLSCSPISGHRSVSWYQQTPGQGLQFLFEYFSETQRNKGNFPGRFSGRQFSNSRSEMNVSTLELGDSALYLCASSLASMGAYYEQYFGPGTRLTVT.

This sequence joins TRBV19 and TRBJ1-4, with TRBD1 matching over 8 bases. CDR1 LNHDA and CDR2 SQIVND come from the germline V gene (reference sequence). The CDR3 covers 15 residues. With V trimmed by 7 bases and J by 8 bases, 12 bases remained unmatched. This CDR3 reads CASTPRGGDREKLFF. As DNA, the CDR3 is TGTGCCAGTACCCCCCGAGGGGGGGACAGGGAAAAACTGTTTTTT.